Detailed here is one T cell receptor beta chain. No cognate antigen has been identified for it. Base qualities are missing; no much larger clone stands one base away. This same CDR3 is encoded by further DNA sequences in the sample. Libraries were prepared through the immunoSEQ multiplex PCR assay. TCRdb took over this immuneACCESS table, retaining in-frame rearrangements with V and J assigned. Such tables are incomplete; in checked studies, under half of the missing clones stem from an unresolved V gene, and the remainder is unexplained. The sample contains some 120,000 clones, just over 90% of them found a single time. 7.8% of the sample comes from the top ten. CDR1 and CDR2 were assigned from the germline V gene as MDHEN and SYDVKM. The junction shows trimming of 6 bases on V and 2 bases on J, plus 4 bases between the germline ends. From the cysteine up to the phenylalanine, the CDR3 has a length of 11 residues. Left in the record is the CDR3 DNA by itself, 33 bases read in frame from the first base.

The data belong to a study of control samples from healthy donors and cancer patients (dated by TCRdb to between 2020 and 2021). This chain is built from TRBV28 and TRBJ2-5; confidence is insufficient to name the D gene. The sequence was obtained from a woman under 30 in good health. The sample was blood. This receptor has the CDR3 CASRVQETQYF. The nucleotides are TGTGCCAGCAGGGTGCAAGAGACCCAGTACTTC.